Sequencing of this TCR beta chain was carried out in a study of sequential checkpoint blockade in melanoma. Treatment defined: randomized to nivolumab then ipilimumab (arm A) or the reverse (arm B). Assay used: immunoSEQ multiplex PCR; TCRdb lists only in-frame clones, some missing. There are over 15,000 clones in the sample; under 75% occur only once, and approximately 20% lies in the top ten. As regards this clone: Other DNA variants within this sample encode the same CDR3.

Here the sequenced sample was CD8+ T cells sorted from blood (inferred from file names), taken from a patient given nivolumab and ipilimumab in sequence. The sequence was obtained from a human donor with melanoma.

As DNA, the CDR3 is TGTGCCAGCAGCATCCTTGGGACAGGTCGGCCCGGGGAGCTGTTTTTT. The encoded protein is CASSILGTGRPGELFF. The chain recombines TRBV7-9 with TRBJ2-2; 8 nucleotides match TRBD1. CDR3 length: 16 residues. Germline CDR1 is SEHNR and CDR2 is FQNEAQ (reference sequence). V gave up 5 bases and J gave up 6 bases; unmatched junction bases: 11.